The 30 T cell receptor beta chains below all came from one sample that was sequenced in a study of T cell responses to AZD1222 COVID-19 vaccine. The method was immunoSEQ multiplex PCR; TCRdb's version includes in-frame clones alone and lacks a portion of them. The data show around 190,000 clones, 94% seen once. Sequenced material: peripheral blood, taken 28 days after the second AZD1222 dose. Receptors originate from an adult who received the AZD1222 COVID-19 vaccine.

The gene calls are TRBV19 and TRBJ1-6; D remains unclear. Germline CDR1 and CDR2: LNHDA and SQIVND (reference sequence). There are 14 residues in the CDR3. V lost 11 bases and J 0 bases, leaving 11 bases between the germline ends. CDR3 sequence: CASGFTSYNSPLHF. DNA of the CDR3: TGTGCCTCAGGATTTACCTCCTATAATTCACCCCTCCACTTT.

The rearrangement uses TRBV7-2 and TRBJ2-7, with 7 nucleotides matching TRBD1. The CDR3 totals 15 residues. The J segment lost 3 bases and the V segment lost 8 bases, leaving 13 bases of the junction unmatched. Germline V gene sequence: CDR1 SGHTA, CDR2 FQGNSA. CDR3 in DNA: TGTGCCAGCGCTCATCCGGGACAGTCCCTCTACGAGCAGTACTTC. This sequence encodes CASAHPGQSLYEQYF.

The chain links TRBV5-1 to TRBJ1-2, with D unclear. V lost 3 bases to trimming and J lost 0 bases, with 15 bases between them. The CDR3 is made up of 16 amino acids. Germline V gives CDR1 SGHRS, CDR2 YFSETQ. CDR3 sequence reads: CASSSNPLRANYGYTF. Here the CDR3 DNA reads TGCGCCAGCAGCTCAAACCCGCTGCGGGCTAACTATGGCTACACCTTC. Supplemented by reference TRBV5-1 and TRBJ1-2, the full variable domain reads KAGVTQTPRYLIKTRGQQVTLSCSPISGHRSVSWYQQTPGQGLQFLFEYFSETQRNKGNFPGRFSGRQFSNSRSEMNVSTLELGDSALYLCASSSNPLRANYGYTFGSGTRLTVV.

The chain employs TRBV6-5 and TRBJ2-6; D is ambiguous. Trimming took off 2 bases at V and 4 bases at J, with 9 bases between the two ends. Germline CDR1 and CDR2: MNHEY and SVGAGI. The CDR3 runs 15 residues. CDR3 amino acids: CASSYRATGANVLTF. The CDR3 DNA sequence: TGTGCCAGCAGTTACCGGGCCACCGGGGCCAACGTCCTGACTTTC.

The gene calls are TRBV3-1 (or the pseudogene TRBV3-2) and TRBJ2-7; D gene uncertain. With 1 base removed from V and 3 bases from J, the gap between germline ends came to 16 bases. Germline loops: CDR1 LGHDT, CDR2 YNNKEL (reference sequence). This CDR3 spans 16 amino acids. The CDR3 nucleotides read TGTGCCAGCAGCCAAGGTAGGGCAGACCATGTCTACGAGCAGTACTTC. This gives the protein CASSQGRADHVYEQYF.

V and J are TRBV2 and TRBJ1-3, with D maybe TRBD1 (5 bases). The CDR3 loop spans 13 amino acids. Germline CDR1 SNHLY, CDR2 FYNNEI. Deletions cut 7 bases from V and 2 bases from J, with 9 bases between. The DNA for the CDR3 is TGTGCCAGCAAGACAGCGACTGGAAACACCATATATTTT. Protein sequence: CASKTATGNTIYF.

V is TRBV9 and J is TRBJ1-4; 11 bases map to TRBD1. The CDR3 is made up of 16 amino acids. Germline CDR1 SGDLS, CDR2 YYNGEE. Unmatched junction bases numbered 8, after V lost 2 bases and J lost 8 bases. CDR3 DNA: TGTGCCAGCAGCGTCATGTCGGGACAGGGGGGCGAAAAACTGTTTTTT. Translation gives CASSVMSGQGGEKLFF.

The chain combines TRBV6-5 with TRBJ1-1; D is possibly TRBD1 (5 bases). This CDR3 contains 13 residues. Looked up from germline, CDR1 is MNHEY and CDR2 is SVGAGI. The ends were cut back, 6 bases at V and 8 bases at J, with 16 bases in the middle. CDR3 region: CASSPRPGGEAFF. The CDR3 nucleotides are TGTGCCAGCAGCCCACGCCCGGGGGGAGAAGCTTTCTTT.

The CDR3 DNA follows: TGTGCCAGCAGCTTAGGTGGCAGGGCTGAAGCTTTCTTT. This encodes CASSLGGRAEAFF. The chain has TRBV11-2 and TRBJ1-1; TRBD1 is a possible D gene (5 bases). The germline V gene encodes CDR1 SGHAT and CDR2 FQNNGV. The CDR3 is 13 amino acids. The ends were cut back, 1 base at V and 6 bases at J, with 9 bases in the middle.

This chain connects TRBV27 to TRBJ2-5, with TRBD1 identical over 9 bases. This CDR3 comprises 14 residues. V shed 4 bases, J shed 5 bases, and the junction held 5 bases outside the gene matches. Germline values: CDR1 MNHEY, CDR2 SMNVEV (reference sequence). The CDR3 nucleotides read TGTGCCAGCAGTTCCCTCGGGACAGGGGAGACCCAGTACTTC. Translation gives CASSSLGTGETQYF.

The chain employs TRBV7-9 and TRBJ1-2; weak D call: TRBD1 (5 bases). The CDR3 contains 14 residues. Germline CDR1 reads SEHNR; CDR2 reads FQNEAQ (reference sequence). Trimming cost V 5 bases and J 4 bases, with 14 bases left between them. The CDR3 here is CASSTHGDLYGYTF. The CDR3, as DNA: TGTGCCAGCAGCACCCACGGGGACCTCTATGGCTACACCTTC.

The CDR3: CASSASGTQETQYF. CDR3 nucleotides: TGTGCCAGCAGCGCCTCCGGGACGCAAGAGACCCAGTACTTC. The gene calls are TRBV9 and TRBJ2-5; the D call may be TRBD1 or TRBD2 (5 bases each). Germline V gives CDR1 SGDLS, CDR2 YYNGEE. Trimming left V 3 bases short and J 2 bases short, with 11 bases between. The CDR3 runs to 14 residues.

The chain carries TRBV27 and TRBJ1-5; a possible D gene is TRBD1 (5 bases). Trimming cost V 5 bases and J 2 bases, with 13 bases left between them. The V gene's germline CDR1 is MNHEY and CDR2 SMNVEV (reference sequence). The CDR3 is made up of 15 amino acids. CDR3 protein: CASSLMAGGNQPQHF. The DNA of the CDR3 is TGTGCCAGCAGTCTCATGGCGGGGGGCAATCAGCCCCAGCATTTT.

The V and J genes are TRBV5-1 and TRBJ1-2; no firm D call. Germline-derived CDR1 and CDR2 are SGHRS and YFSETQ. The CDR3 is made up of 13 amino acids. V was cut by 2 bases and J by 0 bases, with 5 bases left in between. The CDR3 DNA sequence: TGCGCCAGCAGCTTAGAGTCTAACTATGGCTACACCTTC. Translation gives CASSLESNYGYTF. The full variable domain, its missing parts supplied by reference TRBV5-1 and TRBJ1-2, is KAGVTQTPRYLIKTRGQQVTLSCSPISGHRSVSWYQQTPGQGLQFLFEYFSETQRNKGNFPGRFSGRQFSNSRSEMNVSTLELGDSALYLCASSLESNYGYTFGSGTRLTVV.

The rearrangement joins TRBV9 to TRBJ1-3; 7 bases align to TRBD1. Trimming removed 0 bases from V and 3 bases from J; junction bases left unmatched: 9. The CDR3 sequence is 17 residues long. Germline V gives CDR1 SGDLS, CDR2 YYNGEE. The CDR3 spells CASSVGGTAVLGNTIYF. As DNA, the CDR3 is TGTGCCAGCAGCGTAGGGGGGACAGCGGTACTTGGAAACACCATATATTTT.

The chain links TRBV23-1 to TRBJ1-1; D possibly corresponds to TRBD1 (5 bases). TRBV23-1 is an open reading frame, and its role is uncertain. Trimming shortened V by 11 bases and J by 2 bases, and 24 bases separated the two germline ends. The CDR3 totals 16 residues. This chain's CDR3 is CAPSPPGTGPNTEAFF. The CDR3 DNA sequence: TGCGCCCCCAGTCCCCCGGGGACGGGCCCCAACACTGAAGCTTTCTTT.

The gene calls are TRBV10-2 and TRBJ1-2; no definite D call. Germline-derived CDR1 and CDR2 are WSHSY and SAAADI. This CDR3 is 17 amino acids long. Trimming cost V 0 bases and J 0 bases, with 14 bases left between them. The CDR3 DNA is TGCGCCAGCAGTGAGTCGTCTTCCTCCGCGGCTAACTATGGCTACACCTTC. The encoded protein is CASSESSSSAANYGYTF.

This chain links TRBV18 with TRBJ2-2, with D perhaps TRBD2 (7 bases). V shed 2 bases and J shed 3 bases, with 10 bases lying between them. The CDR3 runs to 15 residues. In germline, CDR1 is KGHSH, CDR2 LQKENI. The CDR3 DNA sequence: TGTGCCAGCTCACCAGCGGGGGCGGACACCGGGGAGCTGTTTTTT. Translated: CASSPAGADTGELFF.

This chain links TRBV7-3 with TRBJ2-1; 11 bases match TRBD2. J lost 8 bases, V lost 5 bases, and 8 bases had no gene match. CDR1 and CDR2 from the germline V gene are SGHTA and FQGTGA. The CDR3 is made up of 15 amino acids. The DNA for the CDR3 is TGTGCCAGCAGCCACCGACTAGCGGGAATCGATGAGCAGTTCTTC. Translated: CASSHRLAGIDEQFF.

The chain uses TRBV28 and TRBJ1-1, with 7 bases aligning to TRBD1. The germline V gene has CDR1 MDHEN and CDR2 SYDVKM. With V trimmed by 7 bases and J by 0 bases, 11 bases remained unmatched. This CDR3 is 16 amino acids long. CDR3 sequence reads: CASTPSTGDMNTEAFF. The CDR3 coding sequence is TGTGCCAGCACCCCCTCCACAGGGGACATGAACACTGAAGCTTTCTTT.

The chain has TRBV30 and TRBJ1-4, with D tentatively TRBD1 (5 bases). CDR1 and CDR2 (germline): GTSNPN, SVGIG (reference sequence). Trimming removed 0 bases from V and 7 bases from J, with 6 bases in between. This CDR3 contains 12 residues. This CDR3 is CAWSVGAEKLFF. DNA for the CDR3: TGTGCCTGGAGTGTAGGGGCTGAAAAACTGTTTTTT.

This clone was seen only a few times. This rearrangement joins TRBV5-1 to TRBJ1-3; TRBD1 agrees at 7 bases. CDR3 length: 16 amino acids. Germline CDR1 reads SGHRS; CDR2 reads YFSETQ. The J segment lost 0 bases and the V segment lost 4 bases, leaving 7 bases of the junction unmatched. CDR3 coding DNA: TGCGCCAGCAGCCCGGGACAGAGGCCCTCTGGAAACACCATATATTTT. Its protein product is CASSPGQRPSGNTIYF.

The V gene is TRBV11-2, the J gene TRBJ2-7, with TRBD2 identical over 10 bases. Germline V gene data show CDR1 as SGHAT and CDR2 as FQNNGV. V trimming: 0 bases; J trimming: 1 base; junction bases outside the gene matches: 3. The CDR3 runs 16 residues. The CDR3 sequence is CASSLEAGGQSYEQYF. The CDR3, as DNA: TGTGCCAGCAGCTTAGAAGCGGGGGGGCAATCCTACGAGCAGTACTTC.

The CDR3 sequence: CASSQFLDQYF. In nucleotides, the CDR3 is TGTGCCAGCAGCCAATTCTTGGACCAGTACTTC. This chain connects TRBV3-1 (or the pseudogene TRBV3-2) to TRBJ2-5; D is uncertain. Trimming shortened V by 2 bases and J by 10 bases, and 8 bases separated the two germline ends. Germline CDR1 LGHDT, CDR2 YNNKEL (reference sequence). This CDR3 is 11 amino acids long.

CDR3 region: CASSIHLQGKEAFF. The CDR3 DNA is TGTGCCAGCAGCATTCATTTACAGGGTAAGGAAGCTTTCTTT. The chain uses TRBV28 and TRBJ1-1; TRBD1 might be the D (6 bases). CDR3 length: 14 residues. Germline-derived CDR1 and CDR2 are MDHEN and SYDVKM. The V end lost 6 bases, the J end lost 8 bases, and 19 bases lay between the germline ends. The full variable domain, with the rest looked up from reference TRBV28 and TRBJ1-1, is DVKVTQSSRYLVKRTGEKVFLECVQDMDHENMFWYRQDPGLGLRLIYFSYDVKMKEKGDIPEGYSVSREKKERFSLILESASTNQTSMYLCASSIHLQGKEAFFGQGTRLTVV.

The chain uses TRBV6-6 and TRBJ1-1; perhaps TRBD1 as D (5 bases). Germline CDR1 and CDR2: MNHNY and SVGAGI (reference sequence). V dropped 6 bases and J dropped 1 base, with 12 bases sitting between them. This CDR3 has 14 amino acids. CDR3 nucleotides: TGTGCCAGCAGGGCCGGGACCCCGAACACTGAAGCTTTCTTT. It yields the protein CASRAGTPNTEAFF.

This clone was counted once. V usage is TRBV21-1 and J usage is TRBJ1-6; the DNA was not used to check the table's D call, TRBD1. TRBV21-1 counts as a pseudogene. There are 21 residues in the CDR3. CDR3 amino acids: CASSKGRSGTLDSSYNSPLHF. Written as DNA, the CDR3 is TGTGCCAGCAGCAAAGGACGGTCGGGGACACTGGATAGCTCCTATAATTCACCCCTCCACTTT.

This clone has only a few counts. This chain joins TRBV19 and TRBJ1-3; D not certain. In germline, CDR1 is LNHDA, CDR2 SQIVND (reference sequence). The CDR3 has 14 residues. Trimming removed 3 bases at V and 0 bases at J, with 6 bases between. CDR3 DNA: TGTGCCAGTAGTATCGGCCCCTCTGGAAACACCATATATTTT. Translation gives CASSIGPSGNTIYF.

This sequence joins TRBV5-1 and TRBJ2-5; 15 bases agree with TRBD2. CDR3 size: 16 residues. CDR1 is SGHRS, CDR2 YFSETQ, per germline. Trimming took 4 bases from V and 3 from J; bases not matched to a gene: 4. CDR3 bases: TGCGCCAGCAGCATGGGACTAGCGGGGGGAGAAGAGACCCAGTACTTC. Its protein is CASSMGLAGGEETQYF.

The rearrangement links TRBV5-5 to TRBJ2-3, with D possibly matching TRBD1 (5 bases). V dropped 2 bases and J dropped 0 bases, with 10 bases sitting between them. Germline lookup yields CDR1 SGHKS and CDR2 YYEKEE (reference sequence). The CDR3 contains 15 residues. The CDR3 DNA sequence: TGTGCCAGCAGCTTCTGGCAGGGCAGCACAGATACGCAGTATTTT. Its translation is CASSFWQGSTDTQYF.